These 27 T cell receptor beta chains originate from one sample sequenced in a study of blood T cell repertoires in COVID-19 (dated by TCRdb to the early 2020s). Library construction relied on the immunoSEQ multiplex PCR assay. The table comes from immuneACCESS by way of TCRdb, which keeps in-frame sequences with V and J called. Part of the clones is missing from these tables; in studies checked, under half for an unresolved V gene and the rest for unknown reasons. This sample holds 150,000 to 200,000 clones; 82% were observed only once. In total, the top ten clones hold about a fifth of the sample. The sequencing input was peripheral blood. Receptors originate from an elderly woman with acute or convalescent COVID-19.

The V call is TRBV9, the J call TRBJ2-3; the D gene is possibly TRBD2 (6 bases). V shed 4 bases and J shed 3 bases, with 15 bases lying between them. The CDR3 is 15 amino acids. CDR1 is SGDLS, CDR2 YYNGEE, per germline. For the CDR3, the DNA is TGTGCCAGCAGCTCCAGTCCTAGCGCTACAGATACGCAGTATTTT. Protein sequence: CASSSSPSATDTQYF.

The chain uses TRBV6-5 and TRBJ1-2; D ambiguous. Trimming shortened V by 2 bases and J by 3 bases, and 13 bases separated the two germline ends. This CDR3 region has 15 residues. CDR1 and CDR2 from the germline V gene are MNHEY and SVGAGI. The DNA of the CDR3 is TGTGCCAGCAGTTACCGGAGGCGCGGTGACTATGGCTACACCTTC. Its translation: CASSYRRRGDYGYTF.

The V and J genes are TRBV6-2 or TRBV6-3 and TRBJ2-1; D remains ambiguous. Deletions cut 6 bases from V and 4 bases from J, with 13 bases between. There are 14 residues in the CDR3. Per germline, CDR1 MNHEY and CDR2 SVGEGT. Here the CDR3 DNA reads TGTGCCAGCAGCCAGAGAAGTTTTTACAATGAGCAGTTCTTC. Translated, it gives CASSQRSFYNEQFF.

The V gene is TRBV4-3, the J gene TRBJ1-6, with 7 bases lining up with TRBD1. This CDR3 has 16 amino acids. V shed 3 bases, J shed 7 bases, and the junction held 9 bases outside the gene matches. Germline assignment: CDR1 LGHNA and CDR2 YSLEER. The CDR3 here is CASSQGDRALNSPLHF. CDR3 DNA: TGCGCCAGCAGCCAGGGAGACAGGGCATTAAATTCACCCCTCCACTTT.

The chain recombines TRBV12-5 with TRBJ2-7; TRBD2 agrees at 8 bases. V gave up 4 bases and J gave up 1 base; unmatched junction bases: 6. In germline, CDR1 is LGHNT, CDR2 FRNRAP. This CDR3 has 15 residues. The CDR3 region is CASGWGGRQSYEQYF. The CDR3 DNA sequence: TGTGCTAGTGGTTGGGGCGGGAGGCAATCCTACGAGCAGTACTTC. The full variable domain, in which reference TRBV12-5 and TRBJ2-7 provide the parts outside the CDR3, is DARVTQTPRHKVTEMGQEVTMRCQPILGHNTVFWYRQTMMQGLELLAYFRNRAPLDDSGMPKDRFSAEMPDATLATLKIQPSEPRDSAVYFCASGWGGRQSYEQYFGPGTRLTVT.

As regards this clone: This same CDR3 is encoded by further DNA sequences in the sample. Written as DNA, the CDR3 is TGTGCCAGCTCCCGGACAGGGACCGACACTGAAGCTTTCTTT. It translates to CASSRTGTDTEAFF. V is TRBV18 and J is TRBJ1-1; 8 bases line up with TRBD1. Germline assignment: CDR1 KGHSH and CDR2 LQKENI. V was clipped by 6 bases and J by 3 bases; unmatched bases: 6. The CDR3 is 14 residues long.

This rearrangement joins TRBV10-2 to TRBJ1-3; D may be TRBD1 (6 bases). The CDR3 is 13 amino acids. V lost 7 bases, J lost 2 bases, and 9 bases lay in between. From germline, CDR1 is WSHSY and CDR2 SAAADI. For the CDR3, the DNA is TGCGCCAGCAATGCAGGGGCTGGAAACACCATATATTTT. The encoded protein is CASNAGAGNTIYF.

The V gene is TRBV10-1, the J gene TRBJ2-3; 9 bases map to TRBD1. CDR1 WNHNN and CDR2 SYGVQD come from the germline V gene (reference sequence). Losses at the gene ends were 5 bases for V and 1 base for J; bases not matched to a gene: 4. CDR3 length equals 15 residues. DNA of the CDR3: TGCGCCAGCAGTAACCGGGACAGGGGCACAGATACGCAGTATTTT. Its protein product is CASSNRDRGTDTQYF.

The V and J genes are TRBV5-1 and TRBJ1-2; no definite D call. The germline V gene encodes CDR1 SGHRS and CDR2 YFSETQ. The V end lost 1 base, the J end lost 6 bases, and 7 bases lay between the germline ends. This CDR3 contains 12 residues. CDR3 loop: CASSLSQDGYTF. CDR3 bases: TGCGCCAGCAGCTTGTCGCAGGATGGCTACACCTTC.

This CDR3 is CASSVDQTRYGYTF. Here the CDR3 DNA reads TGTGCCAGCAGCGTAGACCAGACTCGCTATGGCTACACCTTC. V gene TRBV9 combines with J gene TRBJ1-2; D unclear. The CDR3 has 14 amino acids. Germline V gene lookup returns CDR1 SGDLS and CDR2 YYNGEE. V shed 0 bases and J shed 4 bases, with 10 bases lying between them.

The chain has TRBV7-9 and TRBJ2-1, with 15 nucleotides matching TRBD2. J was trimmed by 8 bases and V by 5 bases; bases with no gene match: 4. The CDR3 totals 15 residues. CDR1 is SEHNR and CDR2 is FQNEAQ in the germline V gene (reference sequence). In DNA form, the CDR3 reads TGTGCCAGCAGCGCAAGGACTAGCGGGAGGGATGAGCAGTTCTTC. Translation gives CASSARTSGRDEQFF.

The V gene is TRBV7-9, the J gene TRBJ2-1; D possibly corresponds to TRBD2 (5 bases). CDR1 is SEHNR, CDR2 FQNEAQ, per germline (reference sequence). This CDR3 is 14 amino acids long. Between the trimmed V and J ends, which lost 1 base and 5 bases, there was a span of 9 bases. The CDR3 coding sequence is TGTGCCAGCAGCTTAGTGGTCGGGAACAATGAGCAGTTCTTC. Its translation: CASSLVVGNNEQFF.

The genes are TRBV30 and TRBJ1-1; D gene ambiguous. V was pared by 0 bases and J by 7 bases, with 6 bases between. The CDR3 runs 11 residues. Germline CDR1 GTSNPN, CDR2 SVGIG (reference sequence). CDR3 coding DNA: TGTGCCTGGAGTGTAGAGTTTGAAGCTTTCTTT. Translated: CAWSVEFEAFF.

The rearrangement links TRBV4-1 to TRBJ2-3, with 8 bases that match TRBD2. In germline, CDR1 is MGHRA, CDR2 YSYEKL. The trim removed 7 bases at V and 10 bases at J, leaving 19 bases unmatched. This CDR3 spans 16 amino acids. CDR3 sequence (DNA): TGCGCCAGCACCCCAGATTTAGCGGGGAAGGCGTCCGCGCAGTATTTT. This gives the protein CASTPDLAGKASAQYF.

The CDR3 spells CASSWDSPRETQYF. DNA for the CDR3: TGCGCCAGCAGCTGGGACTCGCCTAGGGAGACCCAGTACTTC. The chain recombines TRBV5-1 with TRBJ2-5; tentative D call: TRBD2 (6 bases). The CDR3 consists of 14 residues. Between the trimmed V and J ends, which lost 3 bases and 5 bases, there was a span of 14 bases. Germline V gene sequence: CDR1 SGHRS, CDR2 YFSETQ.

J is TRBJ1-1 and V is TRBV29-1; 7 positions match TRBD1. V lost 7 bases, J lost 8 bases, and 4 bases stayed unmatched. The CDR3 runs to 10 residues. The germline gives CDR1 SQVTM, CDR2 ANQGSEA. CDR3: CSAEDREAFF. The CDR3 nucleotides are TGCAGCGCTGAGGACAGGGAAGCTTTCTTT.

The chain recombines TRBV27 with TRBJ2-7, with D possibly being TRBD1 (5 bases). There are 16 residues in the CDR3. Germline V gives CDR1 MNHEY, CDR2 SMNVEV (reference sequence). V lost 4 bases and J lost 0, with 16 bases in between. This chain's CDR3 is CASSSAPTVPSYEQYF. CDR3 coding DNA: TGTGCCAGCAGTTCTGCCCCGACAGTCCCCTCCTACGAGCAGTACTTC.

The chain employs TRBV6-5 and TRBJ2-7; TRBD1 matches 7 bases. After removal of 6 bases from V and 3 bases from J, the junction contained 8 bases not matched to a gene. The CDR3 length is 14 residues. The germline V gene has CDR1 MNHEY and CDR2 SVGAGI. Here the CDR3 reads CASSPSTGRYEQYF. The CDR3 DNA follows: TGTGCCAGCAGCCCATCGACAGGGCGCTACGAGCAGTACTTC.

The chain uses TRBV5-1 and TRBJ2-1; 7 positions match TRBD2. J gave up 10 bases and V 0 bases, and 10 bases lay outside the gene matches. Germline loops: CDR1 SGHRS, CDR2 YFSETQ. The CDR3 has 15 residues. CDR3 sequence: CASSLGRGGPSEQFF. The CDR3 DNA reads TGCGCCAGCAGCTTGGGACGGGGAGGGCCATCGGAGCAGTTCTTC.

This clone was observed a few times. The CDR3 DNA sequence: TGTGCCAGCCAACCTCGGACTAGCCAAGTTACGCAGTATTTT. It yields the protein CASQPRTSQVTQYF. The gene calls are TRBV19 and TRBJ2-3; 8 bases are shared with TRBD2. V lost 9 bases and J lost 8; bases outside the gene matches: 13. The CDR3 loop spans 14 amino acids. CDR1 is LNHDA and CDR2 is SQIVND in the germline V gene (reference sequence).

This clone was seen a handful of times. This chain connects TRBV14 to TRBJ2-1, with D hard to call. V lost 5 bases and J lost 8, with 7 bases in between. The CDR3 covers 11 residues. The germline gives CDR1 SGHDN, CDR2 FVKESK. This chain's CDR3 is CASSTSDEQFF. The CDR3 DNA sequence: TGTGCCAGCAGCACTTCCGATGAGCAGTTCTTC.

The J gene is TRBJ1-5, the V gene TRBV19; weak D call: TRBD1 (5 bases). The germline gives CDR1 LNHDA, CDR2 SQIVND (reference sequence). The V end was cut by 6 bases, the J end by 0 bases, with 9 bases between. This CDR3 comprises 14 residues. Here the CDR3 reads CASRGQFSNQPQHF. CDR3 nucleotides: TGTGCCAGTAGAGGACAATTTAGCAATCAGCCCCAGCATTTT. The full variable domain, with the rest looked up from reference TRBV19 and TRBJ1-5, is DGGITQSPKYLFRKEGQNVTLSCEQNLNHDAMYWYRQDPGQGLRLIYYSQIVNDFQKGDIAEGYSVSREKKESFPLTVTSAQKNPTAFYLCASRGQFSNQPQHFGDGTRLSIL.

This chain joins TRBV29-1 and TRBJ1-1, with TRBD1 as a possible D gene (5 bases). The CDR3 runs 13 residues. Trimming left V 3 bases short and J 9 bases short, with 17 bases between. Germline values: CDR1 SQVTM, CDR2 ANQGSEA. Here the CDR3 reads CSVDSGGGRKAFF. The CDR3 bases are TGCAGCGTTGATAGCGGGGGGGGGAGAAAAGCTTTCTTT.

The V call is TRBV7-9, the J call TRBJ2-2, with TRBD2 identical over 13 bases. CDR1 is SEHNR and CDR2 is FQNEAQ in the germline V gene (reference sequence). The CDR3 spans 15 residues. V dropped 5 bases and J dropped 7; count of bases not matched to a gene: 4. The CDR3 DNA reads as TGTGCCAGCAGCCCGACTAGCGGGAGGAGCGGGGAGCTGTTTTTT. Translated, it gives CASSPTSGRSGELFF.

V gene TRBV18 combines with J gene TRBJ1-2; no clear D gene. The V gene lost 5 bases and the J gene lost 4 bases, with 14 bases spanning the gap. The germline CDR1 and CDR2 sequences are KGHSH and LQKENI. The CDR3 contains 14 residues. CDR3 nucleotide sequence: TGTGCCAGCTCATCCCCTCGACAAGTCTATGGCTACACCTTC. This gives the protein CASSSPRQVYGYTF. Variable domain in full (rest from reference TRBV18 and TRBJ1-2): NAGVMQNPRHLVRRRGQEARLRCSPMKGHSHVYWYRQLPEEGLKFMVYLQKENIIDESGMPKERFSAEFPKEGPSILRIQQVVRGDSAAYFCASSSPRQVYGYTFGSGTRLTVV.

The chain has TRBV21-1 and TRBJ2-7; the table's D call, TRBD2, has no DNA check behind it. TRBV21-1 is annotated as a pseudogene. CDR3 length equals 13 residues. CDR3 loop: CASSRLGGYEQYF. CDR3 nucleotides: TGTGCCAGCAGCCGGCTTGGAGGCTACGAGCAGTACTTC.

This chain uses TRBV5-1 with TRBJ2-3; the match to TRBD2 covers 8 bases. CDR1 and CDR2 from the germline V gene are SGHRS and YFSETQ. CDR3 size: 17 residues. Germline trimming cut 0 bases from V and 2 bases from J; bases unmatched to any gene: 8. Written as DNA, the CDR3 is TGCGCCAGCAGCTTGGCCATGGGAGCGGGAGACACAGATACGCAGTATTTT. It codes for CASSLAMGAGDTDTQYF.